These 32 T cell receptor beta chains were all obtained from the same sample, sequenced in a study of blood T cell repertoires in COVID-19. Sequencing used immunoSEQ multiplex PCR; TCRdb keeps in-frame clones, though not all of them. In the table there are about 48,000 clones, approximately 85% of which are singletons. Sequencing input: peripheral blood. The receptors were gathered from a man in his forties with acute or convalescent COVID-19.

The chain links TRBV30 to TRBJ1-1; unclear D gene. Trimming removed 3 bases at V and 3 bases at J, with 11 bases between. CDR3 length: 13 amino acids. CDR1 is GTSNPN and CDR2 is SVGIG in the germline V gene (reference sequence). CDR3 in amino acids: CAWSRGLDTEAFF. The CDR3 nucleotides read TGTGCCTGGAGCCGGGGTTTAGACACTGAAGCTTTCTTT.

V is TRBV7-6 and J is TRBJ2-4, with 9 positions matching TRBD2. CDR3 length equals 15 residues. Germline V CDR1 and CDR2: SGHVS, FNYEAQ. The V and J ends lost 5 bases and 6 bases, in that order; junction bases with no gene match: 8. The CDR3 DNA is TGTGCCAGCAGCCCTCGCGATAGCGGGAGAAACATTCAGTACTTC. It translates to CASSPRDSGRNIQYF.

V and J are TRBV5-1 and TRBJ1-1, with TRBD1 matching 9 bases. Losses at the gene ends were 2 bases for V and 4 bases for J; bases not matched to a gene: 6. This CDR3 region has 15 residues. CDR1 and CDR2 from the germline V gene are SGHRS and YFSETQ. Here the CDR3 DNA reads TGCGCCAGCAGCTTTACCGAGACAGGGGGCACTGAAGCTTTCTTT. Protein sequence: CASSFTETGGTEAFF. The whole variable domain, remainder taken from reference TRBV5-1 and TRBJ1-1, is KAGVTQTPRYLIKTRGQQVTLSCSPISGHRSVSWYQQTPGQGLQFLFEYFSETQRNKGNFPGRFSGRQFSNSRSEMNVSTLELGDSALYLCASSFTETGGTEAFFGQGTRLTVV.

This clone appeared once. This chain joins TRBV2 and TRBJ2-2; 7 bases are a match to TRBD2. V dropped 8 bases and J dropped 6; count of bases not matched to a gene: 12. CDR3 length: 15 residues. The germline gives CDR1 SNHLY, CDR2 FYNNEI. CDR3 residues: CASGPPGGGAGELFF. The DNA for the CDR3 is TGTGCCAGCGGGCCGCCTGGGGGAGGGGCCGGGGAGCTGTTTTTT.

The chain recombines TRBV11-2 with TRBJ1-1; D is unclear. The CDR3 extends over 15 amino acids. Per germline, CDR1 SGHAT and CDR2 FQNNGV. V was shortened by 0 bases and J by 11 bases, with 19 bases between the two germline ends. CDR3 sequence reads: CASSLDPGAYPRAFF. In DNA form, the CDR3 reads TGTGCCAGCAGCTTAGATCCCGGAGCCTACCCGAGGGCTTTCTTT.

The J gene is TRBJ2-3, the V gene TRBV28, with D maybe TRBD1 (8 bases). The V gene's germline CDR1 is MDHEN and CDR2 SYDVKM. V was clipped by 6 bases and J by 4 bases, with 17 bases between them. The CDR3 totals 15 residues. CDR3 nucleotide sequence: TGTGCCAGCAGCTCCAGACAGGGGAGGGCAGATACGCAGTATTTT. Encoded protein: CASSSRQGRADTQYF.

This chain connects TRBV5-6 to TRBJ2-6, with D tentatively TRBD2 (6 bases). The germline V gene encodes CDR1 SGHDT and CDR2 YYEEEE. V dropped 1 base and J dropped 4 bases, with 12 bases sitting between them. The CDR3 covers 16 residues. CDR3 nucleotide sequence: TGTGCCAGCAGCTTGCGCGGGGTGTCGGGGGCCAACGTCCTGACTTTC. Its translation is CASSLRGVSGANVLTF.

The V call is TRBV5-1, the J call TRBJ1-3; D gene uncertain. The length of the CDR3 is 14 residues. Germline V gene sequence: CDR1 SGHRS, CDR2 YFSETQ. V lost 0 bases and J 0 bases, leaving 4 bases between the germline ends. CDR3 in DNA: TGCGCCAGCAGCTTGGGACACTCTGGAAACACCATATATTTT. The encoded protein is CASSLGHSGNTIYF. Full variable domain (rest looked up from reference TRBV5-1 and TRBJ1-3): KAGVTQTPRYLIKTRGQQVTLSCSPISGHRSVSWYQQTPGQGLQFLFEYFSETQRNKGNFPGRFSGRQFSNSRSEMNVSTLELGDSALYLCASSLGHSGNTIYFGEGSWLTVV.

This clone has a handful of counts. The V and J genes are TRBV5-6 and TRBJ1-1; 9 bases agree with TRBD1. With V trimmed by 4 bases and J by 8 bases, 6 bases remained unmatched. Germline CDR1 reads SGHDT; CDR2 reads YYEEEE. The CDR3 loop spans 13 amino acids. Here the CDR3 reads CASSLTGGTEAFF. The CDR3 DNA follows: TGTGCCAGCAGCCTGACAGGGGGGACGGAAGCTTTCTTT.

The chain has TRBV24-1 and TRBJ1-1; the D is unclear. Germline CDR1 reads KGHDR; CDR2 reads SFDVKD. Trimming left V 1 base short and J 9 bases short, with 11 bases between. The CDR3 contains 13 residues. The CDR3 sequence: CATSDFGSVKAFF. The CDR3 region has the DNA TGTGCCACCAGTGATTTTGGCAGCGTGAAAGCTTTCTTT.

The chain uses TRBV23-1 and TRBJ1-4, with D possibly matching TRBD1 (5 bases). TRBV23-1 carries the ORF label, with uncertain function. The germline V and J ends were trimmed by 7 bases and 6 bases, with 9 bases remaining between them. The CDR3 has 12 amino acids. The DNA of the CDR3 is TGCGCCAGCATCGGCAGGGATGAAAAACTGTTTTTT. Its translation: CASIGRDEKLFF.

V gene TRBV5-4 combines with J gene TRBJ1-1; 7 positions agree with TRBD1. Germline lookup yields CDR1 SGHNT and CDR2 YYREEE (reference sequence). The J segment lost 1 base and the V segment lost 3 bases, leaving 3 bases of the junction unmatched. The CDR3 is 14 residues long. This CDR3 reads CASSYRQGNTEAFF. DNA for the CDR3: TGTGCCAGCAGCTATAGACAGGGGAACACTGAAGCTTTCTTT.

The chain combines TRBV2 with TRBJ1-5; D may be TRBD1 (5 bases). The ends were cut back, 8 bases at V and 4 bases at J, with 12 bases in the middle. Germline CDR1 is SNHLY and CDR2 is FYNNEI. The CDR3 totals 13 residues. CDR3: CASGGDWNQPQHF. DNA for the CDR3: TGTGCCAGCGGGGGGGATTGGAATCAGCCCCAGCATTTT.

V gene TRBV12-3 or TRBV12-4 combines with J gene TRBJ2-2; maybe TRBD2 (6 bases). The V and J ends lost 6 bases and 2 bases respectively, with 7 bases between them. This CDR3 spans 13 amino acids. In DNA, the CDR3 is TGTGCCAGCAGGCGGGATAACACCGGGGAGCTGTTTTTT. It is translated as CASRRDNTGELFF.

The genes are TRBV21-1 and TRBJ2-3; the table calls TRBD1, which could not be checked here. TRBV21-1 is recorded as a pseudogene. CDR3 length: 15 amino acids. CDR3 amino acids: CASSNGRGVTDTQYF. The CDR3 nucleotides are TGTGCCAGCAGCAACGGCAGGGGTGTAACAGATACGCAGTATTTT.

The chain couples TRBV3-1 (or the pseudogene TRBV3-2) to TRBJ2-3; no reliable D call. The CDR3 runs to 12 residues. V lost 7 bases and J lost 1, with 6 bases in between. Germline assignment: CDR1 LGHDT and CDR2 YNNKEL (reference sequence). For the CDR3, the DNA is TGTGCCAGCATGGGCCGCACAGATACGCAGTATTTT. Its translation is CASMGRTDTQYF.

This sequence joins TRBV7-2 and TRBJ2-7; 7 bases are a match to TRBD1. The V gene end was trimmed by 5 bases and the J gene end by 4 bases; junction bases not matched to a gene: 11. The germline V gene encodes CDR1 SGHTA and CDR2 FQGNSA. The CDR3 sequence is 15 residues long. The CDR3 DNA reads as TGTGCCAGCAGCCCGTGGGACAGTAAAGGATACGAGCAGTACTTC. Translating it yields CASSPWDSKGYEQYF.

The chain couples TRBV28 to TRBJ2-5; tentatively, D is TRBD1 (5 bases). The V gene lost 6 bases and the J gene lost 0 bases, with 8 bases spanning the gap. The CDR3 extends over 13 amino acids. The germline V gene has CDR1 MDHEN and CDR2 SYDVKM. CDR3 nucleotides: TGTGCCAGCAGCAGACAGTACCAAGAGACCCAGTACTTC. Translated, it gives CASSRQYQETQYF.

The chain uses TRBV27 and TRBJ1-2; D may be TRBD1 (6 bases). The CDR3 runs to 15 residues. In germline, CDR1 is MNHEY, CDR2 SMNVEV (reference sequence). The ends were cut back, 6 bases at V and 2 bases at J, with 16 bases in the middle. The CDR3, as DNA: TGTGCCAGCAGCTTTACGCCGACAGGAAACTATGGCTACACCTTC. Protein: CASSFTPTGNYGYTF.

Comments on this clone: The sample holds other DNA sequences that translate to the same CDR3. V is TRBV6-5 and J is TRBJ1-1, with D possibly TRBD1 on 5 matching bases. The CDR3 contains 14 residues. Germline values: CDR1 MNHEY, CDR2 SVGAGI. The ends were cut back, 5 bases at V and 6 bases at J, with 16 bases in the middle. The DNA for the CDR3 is TGTGCCAGCAGTCTCACCGGGGGTGCAGCTGAAGCTTTCTTT. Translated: CASSLTGGAAEAFF.

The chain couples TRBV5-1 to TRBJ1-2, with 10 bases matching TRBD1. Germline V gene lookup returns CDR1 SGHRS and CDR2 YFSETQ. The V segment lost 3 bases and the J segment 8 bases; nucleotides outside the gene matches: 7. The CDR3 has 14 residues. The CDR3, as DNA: TGCGCCAGCAGCTCTCGGGACAGGGGACACGGCTACACCTTC. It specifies CASSSRDRGHGYTF. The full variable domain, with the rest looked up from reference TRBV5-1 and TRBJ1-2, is KAGVTQTPRYLIKTRGQQVTLSCSPISGHRSVSWYQQTPGQGLQFLFEYFSETQRNKGNFPGRFSGRQFSNSRSEMNVSTLELGDSALYLCASSSRDRGHGYTFGSGTRLTVV.

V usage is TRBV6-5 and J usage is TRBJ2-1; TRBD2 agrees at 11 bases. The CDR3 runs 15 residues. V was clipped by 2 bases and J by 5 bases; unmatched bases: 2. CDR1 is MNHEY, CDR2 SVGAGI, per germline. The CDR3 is CASSYGTSGDNEQFF. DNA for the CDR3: TGTGCCAGCAGTTACGGGACTAGCGGTGACAATGAGCAGTTCTTC.

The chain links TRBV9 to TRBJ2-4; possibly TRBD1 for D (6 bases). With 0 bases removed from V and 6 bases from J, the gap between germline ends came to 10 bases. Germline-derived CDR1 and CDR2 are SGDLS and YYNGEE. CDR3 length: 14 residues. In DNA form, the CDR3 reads TGTGCCAGCAGCGTAGCAGGGGTTGGAAACATTCAGTACTTC. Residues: CASSVAGVGNIQYF.

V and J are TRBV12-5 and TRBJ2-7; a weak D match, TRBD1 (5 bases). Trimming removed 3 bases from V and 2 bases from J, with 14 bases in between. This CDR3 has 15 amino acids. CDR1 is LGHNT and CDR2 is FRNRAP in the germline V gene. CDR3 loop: CASGLGVNPPYEQYF. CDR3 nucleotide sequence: TGTGCTAGTGGTTTAGGGGTTAATCCTCCCTACGAGCAGTACTTC. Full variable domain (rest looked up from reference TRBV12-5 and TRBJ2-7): DARVTQTPRHKVTEMGQEVTMRCQPILGHNTVFWYRQTMMQGLELLAYFRNRAPLDDSGMPKDRFSAEMPDATLATLKIQPSEPRDSAVYFCASGLGVNPPYEQYFGPGTRLTVT.

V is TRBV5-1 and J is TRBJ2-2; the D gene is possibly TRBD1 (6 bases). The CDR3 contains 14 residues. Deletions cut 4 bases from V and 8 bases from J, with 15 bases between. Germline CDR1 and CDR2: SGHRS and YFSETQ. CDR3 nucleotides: TGCGCCAGCAGCCTACAGGGAAGGGAGGGGGAGCTGTTTTTT. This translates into CASSLQGREGELFF.

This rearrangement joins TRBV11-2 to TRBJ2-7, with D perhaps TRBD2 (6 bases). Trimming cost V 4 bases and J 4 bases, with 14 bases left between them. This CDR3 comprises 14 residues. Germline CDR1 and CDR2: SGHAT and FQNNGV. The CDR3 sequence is CASSSFRDSYEQYF. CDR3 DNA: TGTGCCAGCAGCTCATTCCGGGACTCTTACGAGCAGTACTTC. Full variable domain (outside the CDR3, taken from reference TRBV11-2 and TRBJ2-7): EAGVAQSPRYKIIEKRQSVAFWCNPISGHATLYWYQQILGQGPKLLIQFQNNGVVDDSQLPKDRFSAERLKGVDSTLKIQPAKLEDSAVYLCASSSFRDSYEQYFGPGTRLTVT.

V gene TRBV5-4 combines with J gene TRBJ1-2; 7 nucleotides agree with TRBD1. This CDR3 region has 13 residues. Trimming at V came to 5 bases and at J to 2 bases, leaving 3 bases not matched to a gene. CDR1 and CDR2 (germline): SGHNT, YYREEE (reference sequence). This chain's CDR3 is CASRQGQNYGYTF. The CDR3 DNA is TGTGCCAGCAGGCAGGGACAGAACTATGGCTACACCTTC.

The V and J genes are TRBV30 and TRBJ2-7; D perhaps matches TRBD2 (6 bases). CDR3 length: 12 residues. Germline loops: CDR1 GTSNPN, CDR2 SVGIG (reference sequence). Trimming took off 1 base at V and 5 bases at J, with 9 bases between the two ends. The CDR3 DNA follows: TGTGCCTGGAGTGGAGGGAGGCACGAGCAGTACTTC. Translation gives CAWSGGRHEQYF.

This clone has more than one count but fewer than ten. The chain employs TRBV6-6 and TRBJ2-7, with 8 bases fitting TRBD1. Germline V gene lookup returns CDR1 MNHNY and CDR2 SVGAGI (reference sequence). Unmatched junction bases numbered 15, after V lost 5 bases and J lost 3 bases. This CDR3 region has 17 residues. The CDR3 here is CASSRSRGQVFDYEQYF. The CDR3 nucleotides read TGTGCCAGCAGTCGCTCCAGGGGACAGGTATTCGACTACGAGCAGTACTTC.

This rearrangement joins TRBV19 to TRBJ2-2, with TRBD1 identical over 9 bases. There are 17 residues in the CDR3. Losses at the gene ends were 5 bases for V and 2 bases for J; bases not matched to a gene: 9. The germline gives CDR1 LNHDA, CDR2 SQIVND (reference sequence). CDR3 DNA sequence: TGTGCCAGTAGTCGACTCAGGGGACAGGGAAACACCGGGGAGCTGTTTTTT. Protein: CASSRLRGQGNTGELFF.

The CDR3 DNA follows: TGCGCCAGCAGCTCGAGGACAGGGTCGAACACTGAAGCTTTCTTT. It yields the protein CASSSRTGSNTEAFF. This sequence joins TRBV5-1 and TRBJ1-1; 8 bases are a match to TRBD1. The CDR3 runs 15 residues. The germline V gene encodes CDR1 SGHRS and CDR2 YFSETQ. Germline trimming cut 3 bases from V and 1 base from J; bases unmatched to any gene: 5.

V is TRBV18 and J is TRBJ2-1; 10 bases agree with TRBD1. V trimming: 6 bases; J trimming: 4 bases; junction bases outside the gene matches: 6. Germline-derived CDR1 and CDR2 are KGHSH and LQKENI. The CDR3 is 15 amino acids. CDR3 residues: CASSFGTGAYNEQFF. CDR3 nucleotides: TGTGCCAGCTCCTTCGGGACAGGGGCTTACAATGAGCAGTTCTTC.